These T cell receptor beta chains were read from a single sample in a study of identical twins. TCRdb ran MiXCR on the 5' RACE reads and lists one entry per CDR3 protein. This table holds under 900,000 distinct CDR3 sequences, around a sixth found once. These data were also filed under a second study, of T cells expressing NK-cell markers.

The source material was PBMCs. The source of these receptors is a woman younger than 30 in good health. Each CDR3 is given without its conserved first and last residue.

CDR3	V	J
ASRSSGTGELF	TRBV4-3	TRBJ2-2
ANSGGSYEQY	TRBV10-3	TRBJ2-7
ASRGVTGTDTQY	TRBV5-1	TRBJ2-3
ASSLGGTAAHGELF	TRBV5-1	TRBJ2-2
ASSLGVHTDTQY	TRBV5-1	TRBJ2-3
ASSLDPRAEAF	TRBV7-9	TRBJ1-1
SAANPGHSSYNEQF	TRBV20-1	TRBJ2-1
AISEHRTGTSARWEQY	TRBV10-3	TRBJ2-7
ASSFRLADNEQY	TRBV12-3/TRBV12-4	TRBJ2-7
ASSHLGGRDTEAF	TRBV3-1	TRBJ1-1
ASSYSKAIQPQH	TRBV6-2/TRBV6-3	TRBJ1-5
ASTDWGQGNGYT	TRBV6-1	TRBJ1-2
ASSLEVHGNQPQH	TRBV7-2	TRBJ1-5
ASSDVGETQY	TRBV2	TRBJ2-5